This T cell receptor beta chain was recovered during a study of blood T cell repertoires in COVID-19. Overall study context: The United States, Italy and Spain were the sources of the acute and convalescent COVID-19 samples.

V was pared by 2 bases and J by 8 bases, with 12 bases of the junction left unmatched. The CDR3 totals 16 residues. The V gene's germline CDR1 is ENHRY and CDR2 SYGVKD. Measured with immunoSEQ multiplex PCR; TCRdb has only the in-frame clones, and not every one. The data contain approximately 440,000 clones, roughly 90% of them singletons. Cohorts were assigned according to the clinical history that participants reported. The chain is built from TRBV10-3 and TRBJ1-2, with TRBD1 identical over 9 bases. The source of this sequence is a young woman who had recovered from COVID-19. Material: PBMCs or T cells enriched from blood (not recorded which). The CDR3 here is CAISEPWDRVRYGYTF. The DNA for the CDR3 is TGTGCCATCAGTGAGCCCTGGGACAGGGTACGGTACGGCTACACCTTC.